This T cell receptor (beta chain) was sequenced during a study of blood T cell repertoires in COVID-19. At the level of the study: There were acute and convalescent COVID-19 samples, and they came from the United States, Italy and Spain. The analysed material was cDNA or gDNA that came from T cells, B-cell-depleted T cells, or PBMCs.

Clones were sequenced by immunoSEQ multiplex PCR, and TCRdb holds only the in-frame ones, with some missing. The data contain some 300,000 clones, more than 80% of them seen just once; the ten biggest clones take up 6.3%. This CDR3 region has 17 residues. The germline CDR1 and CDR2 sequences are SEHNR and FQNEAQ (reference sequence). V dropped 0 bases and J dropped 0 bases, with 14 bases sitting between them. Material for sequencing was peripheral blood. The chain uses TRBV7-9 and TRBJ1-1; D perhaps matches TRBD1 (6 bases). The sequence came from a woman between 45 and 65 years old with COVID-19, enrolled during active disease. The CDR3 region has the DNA TGTGCCAGCAGCTTAGCGAACCGGGACACTATGAACACTGAAGCTTTCTTT. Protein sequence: CASSLANRDTMNTEAFF.